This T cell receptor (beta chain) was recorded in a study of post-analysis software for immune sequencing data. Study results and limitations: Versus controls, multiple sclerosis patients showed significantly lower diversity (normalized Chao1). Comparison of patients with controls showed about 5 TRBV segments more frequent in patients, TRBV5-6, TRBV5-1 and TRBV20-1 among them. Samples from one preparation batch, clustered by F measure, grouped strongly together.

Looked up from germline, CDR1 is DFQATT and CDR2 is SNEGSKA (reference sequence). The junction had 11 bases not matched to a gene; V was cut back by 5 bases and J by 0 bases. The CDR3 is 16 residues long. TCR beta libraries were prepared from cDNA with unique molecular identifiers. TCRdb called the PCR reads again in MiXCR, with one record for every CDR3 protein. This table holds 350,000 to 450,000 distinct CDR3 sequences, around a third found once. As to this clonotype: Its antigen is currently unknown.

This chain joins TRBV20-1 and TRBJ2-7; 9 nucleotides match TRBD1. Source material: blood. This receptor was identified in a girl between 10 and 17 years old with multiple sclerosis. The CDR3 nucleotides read TGCAGTGCTGACAGTCCCGGGACAGGGAGCTCCTACGAGCAGTACTTC. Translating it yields CSADSPGTGSSYEQYF.